The 6 T cell receptor beta chains below come from one sample, sequenced in a study of sequential checkpoint blockade in melanoma. Treatment described: randomized to nivolumab then ipilimumab (arm A) or the reverse (arm B). Clones were read by immunoSEQ multiplex PCR, and TCRdb kept only the in-frame ones, dropping some. The top ten hold about 18% of the sample, which has thousands of clones, around 75% seen once. The sequences come from CD8+ T cells sorted from blood (inferred from file names), collected from a patient given nivolumab and ipilimumab in sequence. The receptors were sampled from a human donor with melanoma.

This rearrangement joins TRBV29-1 to TRBJ1-2; a possible D gene is TRBD1 (5 bases). Germline CDR1 is SQVTM and CDR2 is ANQGSEA. CDR3 length: 13 residues. Trimming stripped 0 bases from V and 8 bases from J, with 13 bases between. CDR3 region: CSVEDRGEGGYTF. The CDR3 coding sequence is TGCAGCGTTGAAGATCGGGGGGAAGGAGGCTACACCTTC.

The chain links TRBV12-5 to TRBJ2-7; D is possibly TRBD1 (5 bases). Trimming took 5 bases from V and 3 from J, leaving 8 bases between them. CDR3 size: 12 residues. Germline lookup yields CDR1 LGHNT and CDR2 FRNRAP. CDR3: CASGLGHYEQYF. DNA for the CDR3: TGTGCTAGTGGTCTCGGACACTACGAGCAGTACTTC.

V is TRBV30 and J is TRBJ1-6, with a weak D call TRBD1 (6 bases). The CDR3 contains 14 residues. Trimming shortened V by 0 bases and J by 10 bases, and 13 bases separated the two germline ends. CDR1 and CDR2 (germline): GTSNPN, SVGIG (reference sequence). CDR3 sequence reads: CAWSVNVGGSPLHF. As DNA, the CDR3 is TGTGCCTGGAGTGTAAACGTTGGGGGCTCACCCCTCCACTTT.

This sequence joins TRBV7-2 and TRBJ2-1, with TRBD2 identical over 10 bases. The germline V gene has CDR1 SGHTA and CDR2 FQGNSA. This CDR3 has 15 residues. V lost 4 bases and J lost 5; bases outside the gene matches: 5. The CDR3 region is CASSWTSGTNNEQFF. As DNA, the CDR3 is TGTGCCAGCAGCTGGACTAGCGGCACCAACAATGAGCAGTTCTTC.

The sample holds a few counts of this clone. This chain connects TRBV4-3 to TRBJ2-1; D is perhaps TRBD2 (5 bases). CDR3 length: 17 amino acids. The V gene's germline CDR1 is LGHNA and CDR2 YSLEER. Trimming stripped 2 bases from V and 5 bases from J, with 19 bases between. CDR3 region: CASSQIGRLEGHNEQFF. The CDR3 nucleotides are TGCGCCAGCAGCCAAATCGGCCGGCTCGAGGGCCACAATGAGCAGTTCTTC.

In DNA form, the CDR3 reads TGTGCCAGCAGCCAAGATTCGGGGGGTCCCGGGGAGCTGTTTTTT. Residues: CASSQDSGGPGELFF. V and J are TRBV4-2 and TRBJ2-2; 7 bases fit TRBD2. V shed 0 bases and J 6 bases; nucleotides not matched to a gene: 4. This CDR3 comprises 15 residues. Germline V gene data show CDR1 as LGHNA and CDR2 as YNFKEQ.